This T cell receptor beta chain was captured in a study of T cells after yellow fever vaccination. As for the study in general: Preparation of the low-cell-number fractions used SMART-Seq v4 Ultra Low Input.

Ten or more counts support this clonotype. Its antigen is unidentified. The V segment lost 6 bases and the J segment 4 bases; nucleotides outside the gene matches: 7. The germline V gene encodes CDR1 MNHEY and CDR2 SVGAGI. There are 15 residues in the CDR3. Notes on the study in general: It was a small share of clonotypes that appeared in both CD4 and CD8 compartments. Most primary-vaccination clones reappeared after the booster (about 96% CD4, about 90% CD8). A faster peak, day 5 versus 15, was reached by the weaker secondary response.

One entry per CDR3 protein, called by TCRdb with MiXCR from the 5' RACE reads. This table has about 320,000 distinct CDR3 sequences, 3.5% to 5% appearing once. The sequence was collected from a man between 18 and 35 years old who received the YFV17D yellow fever vaccine. The chain uses TRBV6-5 and TRBJ2-5; 11 nucleotides line up with TRBD1. The starting material was PBMCs, obtained 15 days after the yellow fever booster vaccination. As DNA, the CDR3 is TGTGCCAGCAGGTCGACCGGGACAGGGGGAGAGACCCAGTACTTC. This codes for CASRSTGTGGETQYF.